The 16 T cell receptor beta chains reported below all come from one sample, sequenced in a study of technical replicates of blood from several donors. The protocol was immunoSEQ multiplex PCR, while the TCRdb copy is restricted to in-frame clones and leaves out a portion. Of 65,000 to 95,000 clones listed, 85% to 95% are singletons. Sequencing was carried out using T cells isolated from PBMCs. The source of these receptors is a human donor in good health.

The table lists this clone with a few counts. The rearrangement uses TRBV29-1 and TRBJ2-5, with TRBD1 matching over 8 bases. This CDR3 has 13 amino acids. The germline CDR1 and CDR2 sequences are SQVTM and ANQGSEA. V trimming: 6 bases; J trimming: 5 bases; junction bases outside the gene matches: 8. This CDR3 is CSVRTGSWETQYF. CDR3 bases: TGCAGCGTCCGGACAGGGTCTTGGGAGACCCAGTACTTC.

The chain employs TRBV28 and TRBJ1-2; D perhaps matches TRBD1 (6 bases). This CDR3 comprises 14 residues. Germline CDR1 MDHEN, CDR2 SYDVKM. The V and J ends lost 1 base and 7 bases respectively, with 13 bases between them. CDR3 coding DNA: TGTGCCAGCAGTTTATCGGGGGGCGCGGGTGGCTACACCTTC. It yields the protein CASSLSGGAGGYTF.

The V call is TRBV6-1, the J call TRBJ2-7; 9 nucleotides align to TRBD2. The J segment lost 3 bases and the V segment lost 4 bases, leaving 10 bases of the junction unmatched. This CDR3 is 16 amino acids long. The germline gives CDR1 MNHNS, CDR2 SASEGT. CDR3 region: CASSGGSGSGYYEQYF. The CDR3, as DNA: TGTGCCAGCAGTGGGGGTAGCGGGAGCGGTTACTACGAGCAGTACTTC.

The rearrangement uses TRBV6-5 and TRBJ1-1; tentatively, D is TRBD1 (6 bases). The germline V gene encodes CDR1 MNHEY and CDR2 SVGAGI. Trimming shortened V by 5 bases and J by 3 bases, and 13 bases separated the two germline ends. This CDR3 region has 14 residues. The CDR3 DNA sequence: TGTGCCAGCAGTATACAGGGAGGGGACACTGAAGCTTTCTTT. This gives the protein CASSIQGGDTEAFF.

This clone has just one count. V is TRBV9 and J is TRBJ1-2; 7 bases match TRBD1. The junction had 7 bases not matched to a gene; V was cut back by 0 bases and J by 8 bases. This CDR3 is built from 14 residues. Germline loops: CDR1 SGDLS, CDR2 YYNGEE. CDR3 sequence (DNA): TGTGCCAGCAGCGTAGGGACAGGCAAGAACGGCTACACCTTC. Encoded protein: CASSVGTGKNGYTF. The full variable domain, in which reference TRBV9 and TRBJ1-2 provide the parts outside the CDR3, is DSGVTQTPKHLITATGQRVTLRCSPRSGDLSVYWYQQSLDQGLQFLIQYYNGEERAKGNILERFSAQQFPDLHSELNLSSLELGDSALYFCASSVGTGKNGYTFGSGTRLTVV.

V and J are TRBV7-3 and TRBJ2-2; no clear D. Germline assignment: CDR1 SGHTA and CDR2 FQGTGA. The V gene lost 5 bases and the J gene lost 1 base, with 8 bases spanning the gap. This CDR3 has 14 residues. The CDR3: CASSPNLNTGELFF. The DNA of the CDR3 is TGTGCCAGCAGCCCCAACTTGAACACCGGGGAGCTGTTTTTT.

This clone was seen only once. The rearrangement joins TRBV6-5 to TRBJ2-2; D gene uncertain. Trimming took 3 bases from V and 5 from J, leaving 4 bases between them. This CDR3 is built from 12 residues. Germline V CDR1 and CDR2: MNHEY, SVGAGI. CDR3 coding DNA: TGTGCCAGCAGTTATATGACCGGGGAGCTGTTTTTT. Its translation is CASSYMTGELFF.

V and J are TRBV27 and TRBJ2-7; possibly TRBD1 for D (6 bases). This CDR3 region has 14 residues. The germline gives CDR1 MNHEY, CDR2 SMNVEV (reference sequence). V was pared by 3 bases and J by 2 bases, with 11 bases between. CDR3 amino acids: CASSFATGPYEQYF. CDR3 DNA sequence: TGTGCCAGCAGTTTCGCGACAGGTCCCTACGAGCAGTACTTC.

The rearrangement uses TRBV21-1 and TRBJ2-5; the table's D call of TRBD1 was not tested on the DNA. TRBV21-1 is termed a pseudogene. The CDR3 consists of 15 residues. DNA for the CDR3: TGTGCCAGCAGCACCTCGACAGGGGTAAGAGAGACCCAGTACTTC. This encodes CASSTSTGVRETQYF.

This chain joins TRBV4-1 and TRBJ1-2; 7 positions match TRBD1. The CDR3 is 13 amino acids. V was clipped by 2 bases and J by 4 bases; unmatched bases: 1. The germline V gene has CDR1 MGHRA and CDR2 YSYEKL. CDR3 region: CASSQRGPYGYTF. Here the CDR3 DNA reads TGCGCCAGCAGCCAAAGGGGGCCCTATGGCTACACCTTC.

The chain links TRBV7-9 to TRBJ1-4; a possible D gene is TRBD1 (6 bases). V lost 8 bases and J lost 7, with 26 bases in between. Germline CDR1 is SEHNR and CDR2 is FQNEAQ (reference sequence). This CDR3 is 17 amino acids long. For the CDR3, the DNA is TGTGCCAGCGGATACAACGATCAGGGGCAGTTGGTTGAAAAACTGTTTTTT. Translating it yields CASGYNDQGQLVEKLFF.

The chain is built from TRBV14 and TRBJ2-7; no clear D gene. With 0 bases removed from V and 5 bases from J, the gap between germline ends came to 14 bases. The germline CDR1 and CDR2 sequences are SGHDN and FVKESK. The length of the CDR3 is 15 residues. CDR3 sequence reads: CASSQDRSLFHEQYF. CDR3 sequence (DNA): TGTGCCAGCAGCCAAGATCGGTCTCTTTTCCACGAGCAGTACTTC.

This clone was counted only a few times. The chain joins TRBV7-9 to TRBJ1-1; the D is unclear. The CDR3 contains 14 residues. Trimming took off 4 bases at V and 3 bases at J, with 12 bases between the two ends. Per germline, CDR1 SEHNR and CDR2 FQNEAQ (reference sequence). CDR3 nucleotide sequence: TGTGCCAGCAGCTCTGGGGTCGGGGACACTGAAGCTTTCTTT. It encodes CASSSGVGDTEAFF.

This clone was observed once. The chain is built from TRBV11-2 and TRBJ1-1; 7 bases fit TRBD1. This CDR3 region has 15 residues. CDR1 SGHAT and CDR2 FQNNGV come from the germline V gene. J gave up 5 bases and V 4 bases, and 10 bases lay outside the gene matches. The CDR3 nucleotides read TGTGCCAGCAGCTCAGAGGGGGCATCTAGGACTGAAGCTTTCTTT. This encodes CASSSEGASRTEAFF.

DNA for the CDR3: TGCGCCAGCAGCCAGGGTCGCAGGGGCTTTGAAAAACTGTTTTTT. It specifies CASSQGRRGFEKLFF. The rearrangement uses TRBV4-1 and TRBJ1-4, with D possibly being TRBD1 (6 bases). The germline V gene has CDR1 MGHRA and CDR2 YSYEKL. The CDR3 covers 15 residues. V gave up 3 bases and J gave up 7 bases, with 15 bases separating them.

The genes are TRBV28 and TRBJ1-1; D remains unclear. The CDR3 consists of 13 residues. Trimming shortened V by 3 bases and J by 1 base, and 6 bases separated the two germline ends. Germline values: CDR1 MDHEN, CDR2 SYDVKM. The CDR3 DNA reads as TGTGCCAGCAGTTTTACAGAGAACACTGAAGCTTTCTTT. Protein sequence: CASSFTENTEAFF. Looking up the rest from reference TRBV28 and TRBJ1-1 gives the full variable domain: DVKVTQSSRYLVKRTGEKVFLECVQDMDHENMFWYRQDPGLGLRLIYFSYDVKMKEKGDIPEGYSVSREKKERFSLILESASTNQTSMYLCASSFTENTEAFFGQGTRLTVV.